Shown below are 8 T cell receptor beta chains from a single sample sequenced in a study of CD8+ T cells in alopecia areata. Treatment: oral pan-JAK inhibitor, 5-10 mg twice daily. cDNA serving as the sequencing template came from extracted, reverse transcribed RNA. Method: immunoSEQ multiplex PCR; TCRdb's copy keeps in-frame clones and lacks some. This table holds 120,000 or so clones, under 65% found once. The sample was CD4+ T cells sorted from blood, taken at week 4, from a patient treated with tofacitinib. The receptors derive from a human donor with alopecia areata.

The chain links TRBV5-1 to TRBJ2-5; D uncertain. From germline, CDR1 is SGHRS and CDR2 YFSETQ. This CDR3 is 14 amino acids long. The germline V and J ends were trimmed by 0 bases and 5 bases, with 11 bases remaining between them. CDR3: CASSLDRARETQYF. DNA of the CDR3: TGCGCCAGCAGCTTGGACCGGGCCCGGGAGACCCAGTACTTC.

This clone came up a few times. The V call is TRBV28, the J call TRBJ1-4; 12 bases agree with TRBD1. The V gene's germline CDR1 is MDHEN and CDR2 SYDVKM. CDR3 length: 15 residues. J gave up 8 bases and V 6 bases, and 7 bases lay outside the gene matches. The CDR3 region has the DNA TGTGCCAGCAGCCCTCCCGGGACAGGGGGCGAAAAACTGTTTTTT. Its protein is CASSPPGTGGEKLFF.

Here the CDR3 reads CASSHYSRQGGNTIYF. As DNA, the CDR3 is TGTGCCAGCAGCCACTACTCGAGACAGGGAGGAAACACCATATATTTT. This chain uses TRBV14 with TRBJ1-3; 7 bases map to TRBD1. The germline V gene encodes CDR1 SGHDN and CDR2 FVKESK. The V segment lost 3 bases and the J segment 4 bases; nucleotides outside the gene matches: 9. CDR3 length: 16 residues.

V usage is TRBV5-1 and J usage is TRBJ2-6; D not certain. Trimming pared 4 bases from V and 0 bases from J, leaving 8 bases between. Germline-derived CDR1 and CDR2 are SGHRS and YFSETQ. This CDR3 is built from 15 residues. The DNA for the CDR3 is TGCGCCAGCAGCCAGACAACCTCTGGGGCCAACGTCCTGACTTTC. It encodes CASSQTTSGANVLTF.

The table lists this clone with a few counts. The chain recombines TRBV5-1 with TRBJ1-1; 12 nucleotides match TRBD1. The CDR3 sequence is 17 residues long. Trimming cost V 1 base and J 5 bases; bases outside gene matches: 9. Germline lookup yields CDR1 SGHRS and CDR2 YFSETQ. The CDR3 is CASSLKGQGASDTEAFF. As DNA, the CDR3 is TGCGCCAGCAGCTTGAAGGGACAGGGGGCCTCAGATACTGAAGCTTTCTTT.

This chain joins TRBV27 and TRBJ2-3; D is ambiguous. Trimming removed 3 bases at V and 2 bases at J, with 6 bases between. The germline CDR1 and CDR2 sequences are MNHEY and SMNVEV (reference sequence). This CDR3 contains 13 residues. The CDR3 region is CASSFQTTDTQYF. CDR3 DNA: TGTGCCAGCAGTTTTCAAACCACAGATACGCAGTATTTT.

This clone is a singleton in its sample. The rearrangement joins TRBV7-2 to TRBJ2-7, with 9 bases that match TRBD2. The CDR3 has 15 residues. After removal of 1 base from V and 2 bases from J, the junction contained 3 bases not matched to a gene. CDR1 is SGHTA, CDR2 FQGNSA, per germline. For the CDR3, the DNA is TGTGCCAGCAGCTTAGGGGTAGCGGGGGCCTACGAGCAGTACTTC. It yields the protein CASSLGVAGAYEQYF.

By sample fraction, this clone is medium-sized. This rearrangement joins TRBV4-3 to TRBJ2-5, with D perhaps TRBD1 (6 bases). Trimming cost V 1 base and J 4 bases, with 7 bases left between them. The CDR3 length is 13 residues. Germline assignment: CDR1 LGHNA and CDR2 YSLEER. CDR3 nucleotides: TGCGCCAGCAGCCAAGTCAGGGGAGAGACCCAGTACTTC. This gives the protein CASSQVRGETQYF.